Presented here are 20 T cell receptor beta chains from one specimen sequenced in a study of blood T cell repertoires in COVID-19 (dated by TCRdb to 2020 to 2022). The library was produced with the immunoSEQ multiplex PCR assay. TCRdb took this table from immuneACCESS and kept in-frame rearrangements with V and J called. Such tables lack part of the clones; where checked against another copy, unresolved V genes explain under half of the gap, and the rest is unexplained. The sample data list about 230,000 clones, and approximately 84% of these were observed just once. The ten largest clones add up to about 9.9% of the sample. Sequencing was performed on peripheral blood. These receptors originate from a man between 45 and 60 years old with COVID-19, enrolled during active disease.

The chain carries TRBV9 and TRBJ2-7; 9 bases align to TRBD2. Germline V gives CDR1 SGDLS, CDR2 YYNGEE. Trimming took 1 base from V and 2 from J; bases not matched to a gene: 13. The CDR3 length is 18 residues. CDR3 nucleotide sequence: TGTGCCAGCAGCGTACGGGATAGCGGGAGTATAAGGACCTACGAGCAGTACTTC. Amino acid sequence: CASSVRDSGSIRTYEQYF.

Written as DNA, the CDR3 is TGTGCCAGCAGTTCTAGGTGGCAAAACACTGAAGCTTTCTTT. Amino acids: CASSSRWQNTEAFF. V usage is TRBV2 and J usage is TRBJ1-1; D gene ambiguous. The CDR3 spans 14 residues. The germline V gene has CDR1 SNHLY and CDR2 FYNNEI. V was clipped by 5 bases and J by 2 bases, with 12 bases between them.

The CDR3 bases are TGTGCCAGCAGCCCCCGTGGGAGGGCAATATTAAATGAGCAGTTCTTC. It translates to CASSPRGRAILNEQFF. This chain uses TRBV7-3 with TRBJ2-1, with TRBD2 identical over 7 bases. Germline loops: CDR1 SGHTA, CDR2 FQGTGA. The CDR3 length is 16 residues. The J segment lost 7 bases and the V segment lost 5 bases, leaving 14 bases of the junction unmatched.

V usage is TRBV29-1 and J usage is TRBJ2-1, with D possibly TRBD1 on 5 matching bases. CDR1 and CDR2 from the germline V gene are SQVTM and ANQGSEA. V lost 7 bases and J lost 8, with 18 bases in between. This CDR3 region has 13 residues. The CDR3 is CSAVRSRGHEQFF. The CDR3 DNA is TGCAGCGCTGTCCGGAGTAGGGGTCATGAGCAGTTCTTC.

The rearrangement uses TRBV7-3 and TRBJ2-1; 10 bases are shared with TRBD1. The J segment lost 7 bases and the V segment lost 2 bases, leaving 14 bases of the junction unmatched. Germline CDR1 reads SGHTA; CDR2 reads FQGTGA. This CDR3 is built from 18 residues. The CDR3 loop reads CASSLRSPRDRGGNEQFF. CDR3 in DNA: TGTGCCAGCAGCTTACGTTCCCCTCGGGACAGGGGTGGGAATGAGCAGTTCTTC.

The chain has TRBV5-4 and TRBJ2-3; 13 bases agree with TRBD2. Germline V gives CDR1 SGHNT, CDR2 YYREEE (reference sequence). The CDR3 extends over 17 amino acids. The V segment lost 4 bases and the J segment 2 bases; nucleotides outside the gene matches: 7. Written as DNA, the CDR3 is TGTGCCAGCAGCCCAAGACTAGCGGGAGGTTACACAGATACGCAGTATTTT. Translating it yields CASSPRLAGGYTDTQYF.

The V call is TRBV5-1, the J call TRBJ1-6; D may be TRBD1 (6 bases). The length of the CDR3 is 16 residues. CDR1 and CDR2 (germline): SGHRS, YFSETQ. V lost 3 bases and J lost 7, with 17 bases in between. CDR3 region: CASSSEGPGTNSPLHF. The CDR3 DNA is TGCGCCAGCAGCTCAGAAGGGCCAGGGACAAATTCACCCCTCCACTTT.

V is TRBV2 and J is TRBJ2-3, with 11 bases identical to TRBD1. Germline CDR1 SNHLY, CDR2 FYNNEI. The V gene end was trimmed by 4 bases and the J gene end by 5 bases; junction bases not matched to a gene: 14. The CDR3 contains 18 residues. The CDR3 DNA reads TGTGCCAGCAGTGTGCGTTTGATTGGACAGGGGGCCGGAGATACGCAGTATTTT. Its translation: CASSVRLIGQGAGDTQYF.

This chain links TRBV18 with TRBJ1-1; D gene ambiguous. The CDR3 has 14 residues. V lost 2 bases and J 0 bases, leaving 7 bases between the germline ends. Germline-derived CDR1 and CDR2 are KGHSH and LQKENI. CDR3 in amino acids: CASSPMSVNTEAFF. The DNA for the CDR3 is TGTGCCAGCTCACCAATGTCAGTGAACACTGAAGCTTTCTTT.

This chain connects TRBV10-3 to TRBJ1-2; weak D call: TRBD1 (5 bases). This CDR3 has 12 amino acids. Germline V gives CDR1 ENHRY, CDR2 SYGVKD. The germline V and J ends were trimmed by 7 bases and 4 bases, with 10 bases remaining between them. The CDR3 DNA reads TGTGCCATCATAAGGGGCCTCTATGGCTACACCTTC. Protein sequence: CAIIRGLYGYTF.

V gene TRBV7-2 combines with J gene TRBJ2-2, with TRBD1 matching over 8 bases. Germline V CDR1 and CDR2: SGHTA, FQGNSA. This CDR3 spans 15 amino acids. V dropped 1 base and J dropped 6; count of bases not matched to a gene: 4. CDR3 coding DNA: TGTGCCAGCAGCTTAGACAGGGGGAATGCCGGGGAGCTGTTTTTT. This gives the protein CASSLDRGNAGELFF. The full variable domain, with the rest looked up from reference TRBV7-2 and TRBJ2-2, is GAGVSQSPSNKVTEKGKDVELRCDPISGHTALYWYRQSLGQGLEFLIYFQGNSAPDKSGLPSDRFSAERTGGSVSTLTIQRTQQEDSAVYLCASSLDRGNAGELFFGEGSRLTVL.

The gene calls are TRBV30 and TRBJ1-2; no clear D gene. CDR1 GTSNPN and CDR2 SVGIG come from the germline V gene (reference sequence). The CDR3 runs to 13 residues. The V end lost 1 base, the J end lost 6 bases, and 12 bases lay between the germline ends. The CDR3 loop is CAWSGGRGDGYTF. CDR3 nucleotides: TGTGCCTGGAGTGGGGGTCGGGGTGATGGCTACACCTTC.

On this clone itself: The limits of the CDR3 on the DNA are not certain, so only TCRdb's listed CDR3 is given. The rearrangement joins TRBV11-1 to TRBJ1-2; the table assigns TRBD1, which was not confirmed against the DNA. Germline assignment: CDR1 SGHAT and CDR2 FQDESV (reference sequence). The CDR3 region is 14 residues in length, termini included. This CDR3 is CASSLAFGQGNCTF.

This chain joins TRBV5-1 and TRBJ1-1; possibly TRBD1 for D (6 bases). V gave up 3 bases and J gave up 6 bases, with 15 bases separating them. Looked up from germline, CDR1 is SGHRS and CDR2 is YFSETQ. This CDR3 contains 14 residues. The CDR3 bases are TGCGCCAGCAGCTCTACAGGGAGTTTCGCTGAAGCTTTCTTT. Its protein is CASSSTGSFAEAFF. Using reference TRBV5-1 and TRBJ1-1 for the parts outside the CDR3, the full variable domain is KAGVTQTPRYLIKTRGQQVTLSCSPISGHRSVSWYQQTPGQGLQFLFEYFSETQRNKGNFPGRFSGRQFSNSRSEMNVSTLELGDSALYLCASSSTGSFAEAFFGQGTRLTVV.

The rearrangement joins TRBV2 to TRBJ2-7; 8 bases fit TRBD1. The CDR3 covers 17 residues. CDR1 is SNHLY and CDR2 is FYNNEI in the germline V gene. The V gene end was trimmed by 3 bases and the J gene end by 0 bases; junction bases not matched to a gene: 10. The CDR3 DNA follows: TGTGCCAGCAGTGAGCATATGGACAGGGCTTTCTCCTACGAGCAGTACTTC. Encoded protein: CASSEHMDRAFSYEQYF.

V usage is TRBV28 and J usage is TRBJ2-7, with TRBD1 as a possible D gene (6 bases). Per the germline V gene, CDR1 is MDHEN and CDR2 is SYDVKM. The CDR3 consists of 12 residues. Deletions cut 7 bases from V and 7 bases from J, with 14 bases between. CDR3 nucleotide sequence: TGTGCCAGCACCGTATGGGGGCGGGAGCAGTACTTC. Its translation is CASTVWGREQYF.

This rearrangement joins TRBV28 to TRBJ1-2; a weak D match, TRBD1 (5 bases). Trimming pared 4 bases from V and 4 bases from J, leaving 19 bases between. This CDR3 is 16 amino acids long. Germline assignment: CDR1 MDHEN and CDR2 SYDVKM. CDR3 residues: CASSSSGQIGFYGYTF. The CDR3 nucleotides are TGTGCCAGCAGTTCCTCAGGGCAAATTGGTTTCTATGGCTACACCTTC.

Comment on this clone: Relative to the germline gene, one junction end is altered; a read error may explain this. V gene TRBV7-7 combines with J gene TRBJ2-2, with D possibly matching TRBD1 (7 bases). The CDR3 runs 17 residues. The germline V gene encodes CDR1 SSHAT and CDR2 FNYEAQ (reference sequence). CDR3: CASSRTGGGRNTGELFF. As DNA, the CDR3 is TGTGCTAGCAGCCGGACAGGAGGGGGCCGGAACACCGGGGAGCTGTTTTTT.

The rearrangement uses TRBV27 and TRBJ2-7, with a tentative D call TRBD2 (7 bases). CDR1 and CDR2 from the germline V gene are MNHEY and SMNVEV (reference sequence). The CDR3 spans 15 residues. The V and J ends lost 6 bases and 3 bases respectively, with 18 bases between them. The DNA of the CDR3 is TGTGCCAGCAGCTCACTCGGGGGGCCGATCTACGAGCAGTACTTC. Amino acid sequence: CASSSLGGPIYEQYF.

The V and J genes are TRBV20-1 and TRBJ1-5; D perhaps matches TRBD1 (6 bases). Germline V gene data show CDR1 as DFQATT and CDR2 as SNEGSKA (reference sequence). The CDR3 totals 16 residues. The V gene lost 3 bases and the J gene lost 1 base, with 16 bases spanning the gap. DNA of the CDR3: TGCAGTGCTAGTGTGTCAGGGGCAGGGAGCAATCAGCCCCAGCATTTT. Its protein product is CSASVSGAGSNQPQHF.